This T cell receptor (beta chain) comes out of a study of shared clonotypes between healthy human individuals. Each PCR replicate from the sorted subsets contained 150 to 250 ng DNA, which is 30,000 or so T cell genomes. The protocol was immunoSEQ multiplex PCR, while the TCRdb copy is restricted to in-frame clones and leaves out a portion. Here the sample spans over 2 million clones, 90% to 95% being singletons. Worth noting for this clone: Its antigen is currently unknown.

CDR3 length: 17 residues. The V and J ends lost 0 bases and 2 bases, in that order; junction bases with no gene match: 10. Germline CDR1 SGDLS, CDR2 YYNGEE. General observations from the study: On the whole, naive subsets had larger estimated richness than memory subsets had.

The gene calls are TRBV9 and TRBJ2-7, with 8 nucleotides matching TRBD1. The sequenced sample was naive CD4+ T cells sorted from blood. Subset reported: CD45RA+ positively selected. The clonotype comes from a man aged 18 to 35 in good health. The CDR3, as DNA: TGTGCCAGCAGCGTAGGATTTGGTTGGGACAGGCCCTACGAGCAGTACTTC. This sequence encodes CASSVGFGWDRPYEQYF. The full variable domain, in which reference TRBV9 and TRBJ2-7 provide the parts outside the CDR3, is DSGVTQTPKHLITATGQRVTLRCSPRSGDLSVYWYQQSLDQGLQFLIQYYNGEERAKGNILERFSAQQFPDLHSELNLSSLELGDSALYFCASSVGFGWDRPYEQYFGPGTRLTVT.